This is a list of T cell receptor beta chains from one sample in a study of OX40 agonist ivuxolimab in advanced cancers. Using immunoSEQ multiplex PCR, the repertoire was profiled, and TCRdb retains in-frame clones only, with some absent. This sample has approximately 71,000 clones, with 90% to 95% found just once. Here the sequenced sample was CD4+ or CD8+ T cells sorted from blood, taken in a trial of the OX40 agonist ivuxolimab. The receptor set was obtained from an adult with an advanced solid tumor such as melanoma, head and neck, liver or kidney cancer. Each CDR3 is given with its conserved first and last residue. Fields, in order: clone size, V gene, D gene, CDR3 length, J gene, CDR3 DNA, CDR3 protein. The D gene is left open where the match is weak. Rows may omit the clone size; those that give it use once, few, many or a size class.

clone size: NA
V gene: TRBV19
D gene: NA
CDR3 length: 14
J gene: TRBJ2-1
CDR3 DNA: TGTGCCAGTAGTAGCGGAGGGCCTTACAATGAGCAGTTCTTC
CDR3 protein: CASSSGGPYNEQFF

clone size: medium-sized
V gene: TRBV27
D gene: TRBD1
CDR3 length: 13
J gene: TRBJ2-3
CDR3 DNA: TGTGCCAGCAGGACAGGGGCCGTGGATACGCAGTATTTT
CDR3 protein: CASRTGAVDTQYF

clone size: NA
V gene: TRBV4-2
D gene: TRBD1
CDR3 length: 15
J gene: TRBJ1-1
CDR3 DNA: TGTGCCAGCAGCCAAACGACAGGGCAGGGCACTGAAGCTTTCTTT
CDR3 protein: CASSQTTGQGTEAFF

clone size: NA
V gene: TRBV28
D gene: NA
CDR3 length: 17
J gene: TRBJ2-7
CDR3 DNA: TGTGCCAGCAGTCCCCCTCAAACTAGGCCCCTGGGCTACGAGCAGTACTTC
CDR3 protein: CASSPPQTRPLGYEQYF

clone size: NA
V gene: TRBV6-1
D gene: NA
CDR3 length: 13
J gene: TRBJ2-7
CDR3 DNA: TGTGCCAGCAGTGAGGGCCCCGAGTACGAGCAGTACTTC
CDR3 protein: CASSEGPEYEQYF

clone size: NA
V gene: TRBV12-5
D gene: NA
CDR3 length: 14
J gene: TRBJ2-1
CDR3 DNA: TGTGCTAGTGGTTTTAAGGAGTCATACAATGAGCAGTTCTTC
CDR3 protein: CASGFKESYNEQFF

clone size: NA
V gene: TRBV25-1
D gene: TRBD1
CDR3 length: 15
J gene: TRBJ2-7
CDR3 DNA: TGTGCCAGCAGTGTCCGACAGGGACCAAGCTACGAGCAGTACTTC
CDR3 protein: CASSVRQGPSYEQYF

clone size: NA
V gene: TRBV4-1
D gene: NA
CDR3 length: 16
J gene: TRBJ1-5
CDR3 DNA: TGCGCCAGCAGCCAAAGAGAGGCGGTTAGCAATCAGCCCCAGCATTTT
CDR3 protein: CASSQREAVSNQPQHF

clone size: NA
V gene: TRBV10-3
D gene: NA
CDR3 length: 16
J gene: TRBJ1-1
CDR3 DNA: TGTGCCATCAGTGAGTCGGGGCAGGAGATGAACACTGAAGCTTTCTTT
CDR3 protein: CAISESGQEMNTEAFF

clone size: NA
V gene: TRBV4-1
D gene: TRBD2
CDR3 length: 16
J gene: TRBJ2-3
CDR3 DNA: TGCGCCAGCAGCCATTCTCTAGCGGGGGGGCAAGATACGCAGTATTTT
CDR3 protein: CASSHSLAGGQDTQYF

clone size: NA
V gene: TRBV2
D gene: TRBD1
CDR3 length: 16
J gene: TRBJ2-1
CDR3 DNA: TGTGCCAGCAGTGGGGGGACAGGGTGGGTTTTCGGTGAGCAGTTCTTC
CDR3 protein: CASSGGTGWVFGEQFF

clone size: NA
V gene: TRBV30
D gene: NA
CDR3 length: 18
J gene: TRBJ2-6
CDR3 DNA: TGTGCCTGGAGTAATACAGGAATCTTCCCCTCTGGGGCCAACGTCCTGACTTTC
CDR3 protein: CAWSNTGIFPSGANVLTF

clone size: NA
V gene: TRBV19
D gene: TRBD2
CDR3 length: 15
J gene: TRBJ2-7
CDR3 DNA: TGTGCCAGTAGTATATTGGGACTAGAAGGCCACGAGCAGTACTTC
CDR3 protein: CASSILGLEGHEQYF

clone size: NA
V gene: TRBV6-5
D gene: NA
CDR3 length: 15
J gene: TRBJ1-1
CDR3 DNA: TGTGCCAGCAGTCTCAAGGGGGAGCGAGGCACTGAAGCTTTCTTT
CDR3 protein: CASSLKGERGTEAFF

clone size: NA
V gene: TRBV5-5
D gene: TRBD1
CDR3 length: 17
J gene: TRBJ1-2
CDR3 DNA: TGTGCCAGCAGTTCTTTTATCCGGGACAGGCTCAACTATGGCTACACCTTC
CDR3 protein: CASSSFIRDRLNYGYTF

clone size: NA
V gene: TRBV27
D gene: TRBD2
CDR3 length: 15
J gene: TRBJ2-1
CDR3 DNA: TGTGCCAGCAGCCTAGGGACTAGCGGCTACAATGAGCAGTTCTTC
CDR3 protein: CASSLGTSGYNEQFF

clone size: NA
V gene: TRBV11-2
D gene: TRBD1
CDR3 length: 15
J gene: TRBJ2-7
CDR3 DNA: TGTGCCAGCACCTTTGGGACAGGGGGAGACTACGAGCAGTACTTC
CDR3 protein: CASTFGTGGDYEQYF

clone size: NA
V gene: TRBV2
D gene: NA
CDR3 length: 16
J gene: TRBJ1-1
CDR3 DNA: TGTGCCAGCAGTGAAGCGACTGGTAACAGGAACACTGAAGCTTTCTTT
CDR3 protein: CASSEATGNRNTEAFF

clone size: NA
V gene: TRBV4-2
D gene: NA
CDR3 length: 13
J gene: TRBJ1-1
CDR3 DNA: TGTGCCAGCAGCCAAGATTTTCCGGATGAAGCTTTCTTT
CDR3 protein: CASSQDFPDEAFF

clone size: NA
V gene: TRBV7-3
D gene: TRBD2
CDR3 length: 18
J gene: TRBJ2-7
CDR3 DNA: TGTGCCAGCAGCTTATATCCTATAGCGGGAGCCTACTCCTACGAGCAGTACTTC
CDR3 protein: CASSLYPIAGAYSYEQYF

clone size: NA
V gene: TRBV7-7
D gene: TRBD1
CDR3 length: 15
J gene: TRBJ2-7
CDR3 DNA: TGTGCCAGCAGCTCCGGGACAGCCAGCTCCTACGAGCAGTACTTC
CDR3 protein: CASSSGTASSYEQYF

clone size: NA
V gene: TRBV27
D gene: NA
CDR3 length: 14
J gene: TRBJ1-5
CDR3 DNA: TGTGCCAGCAGTTTAGGCAGGGGCGGTCAGCCCCAGCATTTT
CDR3 protein: CASSLGRGGQPQHF

clone size: NA
V gene: TRBV4-1
D gene: TRBD2
CDR3 length: 15
J gene: TRBJ2-7
CDR3 DNA: TGCGCCAGCAGCCAAGTGCTAGCGGCCTCCTACGAGCAGTACTTC
CDR3 protein: CASSQVLAASYEQYF

clone size: NA
V gene: TRBV10-3
D gene: NA
CDR3 length: 17
J gene: TRBJ1-5
CDR3 DNA: TGTGCCATCAGTGAGAGTTCCCGCGGGTTCTCACATCAGCCCCAGCATTTT
CDR3 protein: CAISESSRGFSHQPQHF

clone size: once
V gene: TRBV9
D gene: TRBD1
CDR3 length: 17
J gene: TRBJ2-3
CDR3 DNA: TGTGCCAGCAGCCTAACCCGGACAGGGGGTTCCACAGATACGCAGTATTTT
CDR3 protein: CASSLTRTGGSTDTQYF

clone size: few
V gene: TRBV29-1
D gene: NA
CDR3 length: 12
J gene: TRBJ1-1
CDR3 DNA: TGCAGCGTTGAGGGGCGGAACACTGAAGCTTTCTTT
CDR3 protein: CSVEGRNTEAFF

clone size: NA
V gene: TRBV7-8
D gene: NA
CDR3 length: 20
J gene: TRBJ1-5
CDR3 DNA: TGTGCCAGCAGCTTAGTTCCCCCCGGGCAGGTTCTACCTCCCAATCAGCCCCAGCATTTT
CDR3 protein: CASSLVPPGQVLPPNQPQHF

clone size: NA
V gene: TRBV5-1
D gene: NA
CDR3 length: 13
J gene: TRBJ1-1
CDR3 DNA: TGCGCCAGCAGCTTGGACAGGGAGGGTGAAGCTTTCTTT
CDR3 protein: CASSLDREGEAFF

clone size: NA
V gene: TRBV27
D gene: TRBD1
CDR3 length: 15
J gene: TRBJ2-7
CDR3 DNA: TGTGCCAGCAGTTTAGGGACAGCCTCGGGACACGAGCAGTACTTC
CDR3 protein: CASSLGTASGHEQYF

clone size: NA
V gene: TRBV29-1
D gene: NA
CDR3 length: 14
J gene: TRBJ2-1
CDR3 DNA: TGCAGCGTTGAAGACAGAGCGGTCTACAATGAGCAGTTCTTC
CDR3 protein: CSVEDRAVYNEQFF

clone size: NA
V gene: TRBV12-5
D gene: TRBD2
CDR3 length: 14
J gene: TRBJ2-1
CDR3 DNA: TGTGCTACCAAAAGCGGGGGGGTCTACAATGAGCAGTTCTTC
CDR3 protein: CATKSGGVYNEQFF

clone size: NA
V gene: TRBV10-2
D gene: NA
CDR3 length: 14
J gene: TRBJ2-7
CDR3 DNA: TGCGCCAGCAGTGAGTCGAACAGAGCCTACGAGCAGTACTTC
CDR3 protein: CASSESNRAYEQYF

clone size: NA
V gene: TRBV6-6
D gene: NA
CDR3 length: 14
J gene: TRBJ1-1
CDR3 DNA: TGTGCCAGCAGTTACTCAGGGTGGAACACTGAAGCTTTCTTT
CDR3 protein: CASSYSGWNTEAFF

clone size: NA
V gene: TRBV7-2
D gene: NA
CDR3 length: 13
J gene: TRBJ2-7
CDR3 DNA: TGTGCCAGCAGCTCCCACCCCCACGCCGAGCAGTACTTC
CDR3 protein: CASSSHPHAEQYF

clone size: NA
V gene: TRBV9
D gene: TRBD2
CDR3 length: 15
J gene: TRBJ2-3
CDR3 DNA: TGTGCCAGCAGTCAAGGACTAGCGGTAGCAGATACGCAGTATTTT
CDR3 protein: CASSQGLAVADTQYF

clone size: NA
V gene: TRBV4-1
D gene: TRBD1
CDR3 length: 15
J gene: TRBJ2-7
CDR3 DNA: TGCGCCAGCAGCCAAGAGGACAGGGGGTCTGACGAGCAGTACTTC
CDR3 protein: CASSQEDRGSDEQYF

clone size: NA
V gene: TRBV7-9
D gene: TRBD1
CDR3 length: 16
J gene: TRBJ1-3
CDR3 DNA: TGTGCCAGCAGCATCGGGGGACAGCCAACTGGAAACACCATATATTTT
CDR3 protein: CASSIGGQPTGNTIYF

clone size: NA
V gene: TRBV19
D gene: TRBD2
CDR3 length: 14
J gene: TRBJ2-1
CDR3 DNA: TGTGCCAGTAGTATGGCGGGGGGGTGGAATGAGCAGTTCTTC
CDR3 protein: CASSMAGGWNEQFF

clone size: NA
V gene: TRBV4-3
D gene: NA
CDR3 length: 17
J gene: TRBJ2-3
CDR3 DNA: TGCGCCAGCAGCCACCCCCCAGGTGACAGGTCCCCAGATACGCAGTATTTT
CDR3 protein: CASSHPPGDRSPDTQYF

clone size: NA
V gene: TRBV28
D gene: TRBD1
CDR3 length: 15
J gene: TRBJ1-5
CDR3 DNA: TGTGCCAGCAGCCCGTACAGGGGCGGCAATCAGCCCCAGCATTTT
CDR3 protein: CASSPYRGGNQPQHF